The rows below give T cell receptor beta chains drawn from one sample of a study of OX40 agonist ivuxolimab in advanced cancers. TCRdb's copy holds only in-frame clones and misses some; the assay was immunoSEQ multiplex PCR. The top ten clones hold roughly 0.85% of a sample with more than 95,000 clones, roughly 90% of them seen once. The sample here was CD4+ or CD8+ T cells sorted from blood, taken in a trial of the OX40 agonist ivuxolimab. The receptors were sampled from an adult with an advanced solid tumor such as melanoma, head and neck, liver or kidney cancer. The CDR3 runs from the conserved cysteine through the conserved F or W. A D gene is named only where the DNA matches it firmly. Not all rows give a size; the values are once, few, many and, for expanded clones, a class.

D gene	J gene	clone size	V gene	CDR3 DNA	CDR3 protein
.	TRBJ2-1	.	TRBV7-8	TGTGCCAGCAGCTTAACCCACAGGGATGGGTACAATGAGCAGTTCTTC	CASSLTHRDGYNEQFF
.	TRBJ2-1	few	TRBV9	TGTGCCAGCAGCGTAGGAGTAGCTCCGAATGAGCAGTTCTTC	CASSVGVAPNEQFF
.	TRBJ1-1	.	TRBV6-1	TGTGCCAGCAGCACTTCCCACGGGGGAACTGAAGCTTTCTTT	CASSTSHGGTEAFF
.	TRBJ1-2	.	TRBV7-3	TGTGCCAGCAGCTTGGAAGACTTCGGCTACACCTTC	CASSLEDFGYTF
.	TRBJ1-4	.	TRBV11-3	TGTGCCAGCAGCCTGGGCCGTAACAGGGAGGCGTTTTTT	CASSLGRNREAFF
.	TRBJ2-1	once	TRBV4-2	TGTGCCAGCAGCCAAGTGGAAAGGATCCCCTACAATGAGCAGTTCTTC	CASSQVERIPYNEQFF
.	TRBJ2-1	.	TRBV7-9	TGTGCCAGCAGCTTAGGACGTAGTCTCGGCGAATACAATGAGCAGTTCTTC	CASSLGRSLGEYNEQFF
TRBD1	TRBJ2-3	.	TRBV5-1	TGCGCCAGCAGCCACCGGGACAGGGGGGAGGATACGCAGTATTTT	CASSHRDRGEDTQYF
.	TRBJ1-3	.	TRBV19	TGTGCCAGTAATTCCCCGCGGGAGAACACCATATATTTT	CASNSPRENTIYF
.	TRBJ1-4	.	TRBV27	TGTGCCAGCAGCCCCGGGACACGACTTTTGGGTGCGTATGAAAAACTGTTTTTT	CASSPGTRLLGAYEKLFF
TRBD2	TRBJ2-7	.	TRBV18	TGTGCCAGCTCACCACCAAGCGGGAGTTCCTACGAGCAGTACTTC	CASSPPSGSSYEQYF
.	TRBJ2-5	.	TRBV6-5	TGTGCCAGCAGTTACGGCGGTGAGACCCAGTACTTC	CASSYGGETQYF
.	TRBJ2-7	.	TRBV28	TGTGCCAGCAGTCCCGACTCCTACGAGCAGTACTTC	CASSPDSYEQYF
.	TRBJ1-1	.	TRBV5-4	TGTGCCAGCAGCCCTCGAGGGACTGAGACTGAAGCTTTCTTT	CASSPRGTETEAFF
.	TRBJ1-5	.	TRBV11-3	TGTGCCAGCAGCTCGCAGATTGATCAGCCCCAGCATTTT	CASSSQIDQPQHF
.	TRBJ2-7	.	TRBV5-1	TGCGCCAGCACCGAGGACGGGGGCGAGCAGTACTTC	CASTEDGGEQYF
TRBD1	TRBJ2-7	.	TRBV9	TGTGCCAGCAGCGTAGCTACAGGGGGCCTCTACGAGCAGTACTTC	CASSVATGGLYEQYF
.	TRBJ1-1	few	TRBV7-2	TGTGCCAGCAGCTTAGTGGGGGGGTCGGCTGAAGCTTTCTTT	CASSLVGGSAEAFF
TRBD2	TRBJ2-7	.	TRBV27	TGTGCCAGCAGTTTACTCCCTAGCGGGAGACACTCCTACGAGCAGTACTTC	CASSLLPSGRHSYEQYF
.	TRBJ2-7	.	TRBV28	TGTGCCAGCAGTCTCAGGGACGAGCAGTACTTC	CASSLRDEQYF
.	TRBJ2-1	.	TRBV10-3	TGTGCCATCAGTGTAGAGGTTGAGCAGTTCTTC	CAISVEVEQFF
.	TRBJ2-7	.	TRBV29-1	TGCAGCGTTGACAATATAGGAGCCCACGAGCAGTACTTC	CSVDNIGAHEQYF
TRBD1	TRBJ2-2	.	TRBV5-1	TGCGCCAGCAAGTTACAGGGGGCAGCCGGGGAGCTGTTTTTT	CASKLQGAAGELFF
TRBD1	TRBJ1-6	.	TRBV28	TGTGCCAGCAAACCGGGACAGATAGATTCACCCCTCCACTTT	CASKPGQIDSPLHF
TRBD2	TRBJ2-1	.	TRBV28	TGTGCCAGCAGTTCTCTACTAGCGGGAGAGTCAACTGAGCAGTTCTTC	CASSSLLAGESTEQFF
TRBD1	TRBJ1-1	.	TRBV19	TGTGCCAGTAGTAAGGGGGCGAGCACTGAAGCTTTCTTT	CASSKGASTEAFF